This entry concerns a single T cell receptor beta chain. Its specificity is not known. These data belong to a study of human T cells and chemical hapten exposure. Study at large: Alopecia areata, totalis or universalis affected patients, mainly female.

General study results and limits: TCRs at a frequency above 1 in 1000 stayed unchanged with DPC sensitization.

The time point: pre-sensitization, week 0. As to treatment: therapeutic diphenylcyclopropenone sensitization with weekly scalp DPC. Samples of blood were obtained prior to the application of each patch test. The CDR3 extends over 15 amino acids. From germline, CDR1 is DFQATT and CDR2 SNEGSKA (reference sequence). Unmatched junction bases numbered 8, after V lost 3 bases and J lost 3 bases. Authors' processing steps: From around 20,000 to 690,000 TCRs were found per sample, with a median of 95,638. TCRdb reanalysed the RACE reads using MiXCR and keeps one entry per CDR3 protein. Clone size and V and J calls follow TCRdb, not the original study. Altogether around 380,000 distinct CDR3 sequences are present, 5.5% being singletons, with the ten largest covering more than 8%.

The chain uses TRBV20-1 and TRBJ2-7; 10 nucleotides line up with TRBD1. This receptor was identified in a young woman with alopecia areata. Some clones in this sample may be carry-over from other donors' samples. This specimen was whole blood, taken in connection with sensitization to the hapten diphenylcyclopropenone (DPC). The CDR3 loop is CSARNEGQGSYEQYF. CDR3 nucleotides: TGCAGTGCTAGGAACGAGGGACAGGGGAGCTACGAGCAGTACTTC.